This T cell receptor beta chain was retrieved from a study of T-cell memory formation after mild COVID-19 (dated by TCRdb to the early 2020s). Looking at the study overall: Most TCR sequence clusters were specific to one of the two donors. The cohort comprised two young, previously healthy adult volunteers, one female and one male. Longitudinal TCRalpha and TCRbeta repertoire sequencing tracked T-cell clones expanding and contracting after mild COVID-19 in two donors. General conclusions and limits of the study: Balanced CD4/CD8 phenotypes were observed for clones contracting from day 15 to 85, whereas a bias towards CD4+ was observed for a second wave of clones expanding from day 15 to 37. The detection of some responding clones in pre-infection memory suggests that pre-existing cross-reactive memory T cells joined the SARS-CoV-2 response. The second-wave clones that peaked on day 37 were not confirmed to be SARS-CoV-2 specific. Contracting CD4+ clones appeared mostly in the CM and EM memory subsets, whereas CD8+ clones were enriched in EMRA. The study included only a couple of mild cases, and larger cohorts that include severe cases with pre-infection samples were judged to be necessary.

The sequencer was an Illumina NovaSeq 6000. cDNA libraries for TCRalpha and TCRbeta were prepared by 5'RACE using constant-segment primers, with sample barcodes and unique molecular identifiers added. RNA was extracted from every sample with Trizol reagent. Libraries were amplified in two PCR steps, with a second sample barcode and Illumina TruSeq adapters added in the second step. Libraries were sequenced on an Illumina NovaSeq with 2 x 150 bp paired-end reads. Under the source paper's analysis protocol: Demultiplexing of reads and collapsing into UMI-guided consensus sequences were performed with migec v1.2.7. Using mixcr v2.1.11, UMI consensuses were aligned to TRA and TRB V and J templates and then assembled into clonotypes. Expanded or contracted clonotypes were those called significant by both edgeR and NoisET, with noise models trained on biological replicates. For edgeR calls, the thresholds were a false discovery rate-adjusted p below 0.01 and a log2 fold-change of 1. As an exploratory analysis of dynamics, max-normalized trajectories of the 1000 most abundant clonotypes were examined by PCA with hierarchical clustering. The CD4 or CD8 phenotype of responding clones was assigned using the separately sequenced CD4+ and CD8+ repertoires. TCRdb passed the public sequencing reads through fastp at Q25 and MiXCR, retaining productive beta sequences. CDR3 protein sequences are deduplicated, and each keeps its most common genes and DNA. The V and J calls and clone size are TCRdb's, not the authors'. The sample table lists 150,000 to 200,000 distinct CDR3 sequences, more than 9% of them with a count of one. Approximately 3.8% of the sample lies in the top ten.

PBMCs were isolated by Ficoll-Paque density gradient centrifugation. This clonotype showed up just a few times. The antigen it binds to is not known. No base qualities exist here, and no much larger clone lies one base off it. Sequencing input: PBMCs or a T cell subset sorted from them (not recorded which). This clonotype originated in a man aged 18 to 30 who had mild COVID-19 (a few samples of this study predate the infection). The sample titles of this study are shuffled in the database, so cell type and time point are left out; the donor was told from shared clones.

The CDR3 sequence is CATRPGGRNTGELFF. The DNA is TGTGCCACACGCCCCGGGGGTCGCAACACCGGGGAGCTGTTTTTT. The rearrangement joined TRBV10-3 to TRBJ2-2, and TRBD2 may be the D gene, going by 6 matching bases. V is cut by 10 bases and J by 2 bases, and the space between the germline ends is 17 bases. The cysteine opens and the phenylalanine closes a CDR3 of 15 amino acids. The kept DNA is CDR3 alone, 45 bases in frame from the first base. As encoded in the germline V gene, CDR1 is ENHRY while CDR2 is SYGVKD.